This paragraph covers one TCR beta chain sequence. Germline and junction disagree at one end, which may indicate a read error. These data originate in a study of shared clonotypes between healthy human individuals. Libraries were prepared by immunoSEQ multiplex PCR; TCRdb keeps only in-frame clonotypes and omits some of them. The sample includes around 1.9 million clones, roughly 91% seen only once; the top ten take around 1.7%. The CDR3 totals 14 residues. Looked up from germline, CDR1 is LNHDA and CDR2 is SQIVND (reference sequence). The naive CD8 population came from CD45RO-negative cells selected for CCR7, without terminally differentiated effector memory CD45RA+ cells.

The TCR sequence derives from a man younger than 35 in good health. Some clones in this sample may be carry-over from other donors' samples. Sequencing used naive CD8+ T cells from PBMCs. The chain couples TRBV19 to TRBJ2-7; D is ambiguous. The CDR3 region is CASSSPETSHEQYF. The CDR3 nucleotides read TGTGCCAGTAGTAGTCCGGAAACCTCCCACGAGCAGTACTTC.